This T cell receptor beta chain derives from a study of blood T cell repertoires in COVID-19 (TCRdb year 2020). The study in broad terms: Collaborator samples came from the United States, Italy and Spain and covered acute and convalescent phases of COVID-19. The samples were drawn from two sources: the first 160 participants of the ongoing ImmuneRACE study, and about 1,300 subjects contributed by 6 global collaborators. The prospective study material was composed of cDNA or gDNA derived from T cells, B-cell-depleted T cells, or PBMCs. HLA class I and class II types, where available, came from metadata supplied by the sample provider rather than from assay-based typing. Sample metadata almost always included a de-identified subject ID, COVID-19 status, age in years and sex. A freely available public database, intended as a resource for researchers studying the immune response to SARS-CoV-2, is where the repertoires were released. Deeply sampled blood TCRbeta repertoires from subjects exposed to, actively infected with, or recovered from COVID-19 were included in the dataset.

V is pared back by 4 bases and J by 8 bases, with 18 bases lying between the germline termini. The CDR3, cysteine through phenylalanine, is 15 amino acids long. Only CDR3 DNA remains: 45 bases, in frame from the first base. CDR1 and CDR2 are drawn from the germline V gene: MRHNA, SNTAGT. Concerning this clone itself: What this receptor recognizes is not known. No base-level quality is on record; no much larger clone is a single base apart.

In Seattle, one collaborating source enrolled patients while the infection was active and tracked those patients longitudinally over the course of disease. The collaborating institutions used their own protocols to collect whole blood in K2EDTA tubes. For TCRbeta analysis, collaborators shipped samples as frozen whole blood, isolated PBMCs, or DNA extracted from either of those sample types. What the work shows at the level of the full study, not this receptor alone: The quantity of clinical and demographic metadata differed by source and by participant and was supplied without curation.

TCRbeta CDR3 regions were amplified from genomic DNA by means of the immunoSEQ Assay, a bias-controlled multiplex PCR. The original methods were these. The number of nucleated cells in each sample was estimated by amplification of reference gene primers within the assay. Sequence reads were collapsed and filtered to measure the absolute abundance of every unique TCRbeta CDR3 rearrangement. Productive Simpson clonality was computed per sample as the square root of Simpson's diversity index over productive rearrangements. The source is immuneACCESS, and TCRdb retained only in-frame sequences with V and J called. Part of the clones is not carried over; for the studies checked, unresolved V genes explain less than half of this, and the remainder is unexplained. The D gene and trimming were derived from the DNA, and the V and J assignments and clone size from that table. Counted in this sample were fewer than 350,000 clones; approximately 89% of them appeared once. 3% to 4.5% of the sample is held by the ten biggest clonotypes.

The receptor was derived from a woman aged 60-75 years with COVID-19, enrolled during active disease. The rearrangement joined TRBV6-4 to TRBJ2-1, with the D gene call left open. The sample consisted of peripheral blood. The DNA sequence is TGTGCCAGCAGTGCAGGCGACGCCCTTACCGATGAGCAGTTCTTC. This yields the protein CASSAGDALTDEQFF.